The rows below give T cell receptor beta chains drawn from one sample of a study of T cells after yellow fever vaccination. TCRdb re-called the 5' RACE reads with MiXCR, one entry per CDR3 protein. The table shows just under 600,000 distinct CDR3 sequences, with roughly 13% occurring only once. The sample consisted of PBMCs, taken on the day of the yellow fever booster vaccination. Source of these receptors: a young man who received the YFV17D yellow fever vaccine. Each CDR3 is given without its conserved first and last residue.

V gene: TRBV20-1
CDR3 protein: SARTRETQY

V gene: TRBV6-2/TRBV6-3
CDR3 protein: ASSYLGLAGRRNEQF

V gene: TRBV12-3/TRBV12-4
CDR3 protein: ASTKEGRGYQPQH

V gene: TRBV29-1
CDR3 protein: SVVPGESSTGELF

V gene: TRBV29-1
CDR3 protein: SVRKRDRADTQY

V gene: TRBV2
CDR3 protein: ASRKTSSYEQY

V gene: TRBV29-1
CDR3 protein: SVAGESSYNEQF

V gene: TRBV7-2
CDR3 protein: ASSFGGLASEQF

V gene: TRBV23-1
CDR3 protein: ASSRTQRDTEAF

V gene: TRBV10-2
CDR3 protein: ASRTRTLAYEQY

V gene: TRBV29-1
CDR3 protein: SVVRGTGSTQY

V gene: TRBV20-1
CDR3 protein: SATREDREFQPQH

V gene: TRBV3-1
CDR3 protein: ASSQGAREAYNEQF

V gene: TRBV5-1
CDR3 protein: ASSFGLAEYNEQF

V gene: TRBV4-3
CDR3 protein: ASSQVRASGNTIY

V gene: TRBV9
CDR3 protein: ASSVALGAYEQY

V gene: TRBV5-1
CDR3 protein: ASTRDIGLMNTGELF

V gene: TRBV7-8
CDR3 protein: ASSLRESGEQY

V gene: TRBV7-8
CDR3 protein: ASSLVLSSGELF